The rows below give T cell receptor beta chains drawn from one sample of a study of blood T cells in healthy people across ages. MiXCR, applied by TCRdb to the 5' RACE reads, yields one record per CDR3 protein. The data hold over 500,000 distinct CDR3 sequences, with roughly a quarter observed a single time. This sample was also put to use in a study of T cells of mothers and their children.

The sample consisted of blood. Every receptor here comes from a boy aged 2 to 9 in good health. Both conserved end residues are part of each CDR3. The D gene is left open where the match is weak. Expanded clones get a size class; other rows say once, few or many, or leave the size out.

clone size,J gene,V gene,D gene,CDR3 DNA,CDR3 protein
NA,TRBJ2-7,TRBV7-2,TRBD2,TGTGCCGGCAGTCTACGAGGACTAGCGGCCTACGAGCAGTACTTC,CAGSLRGLAAYEQYF
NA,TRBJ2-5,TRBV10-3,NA,TGTGCCGTCAGTGATTGGGGAGAGGTGGAGACCCAGTACTTC,CAVSDWGEVETQYF
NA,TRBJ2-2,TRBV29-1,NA,TGCAGCGTGACGAGGAACACCGGGGAGCTGTTTTTT,CSVTRNTGELFF
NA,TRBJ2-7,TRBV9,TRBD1,TGTGCCAGCAGCGCCGTGGCAGGGGGTCACGAGCAGTACTTC,CASSAVAGGHEQYF
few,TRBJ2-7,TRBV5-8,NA,TGTGCCAGCAGCTTGTGGCAGGGCGGCTACGAGCAGTACTTC,CASSLWQGGYEQYF
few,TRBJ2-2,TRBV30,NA,TGTGCCTGGACGGAACGGAACACCGGGGAGCTGTTTTTT,CAWTERNTGELFF
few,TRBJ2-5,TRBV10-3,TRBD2,TGTGCCATCAGTGAGTCGGTCCTCCCGTACGGCGGGGGAGAGACCCAGTACTTC,CAISESVLPYGGGETQYF
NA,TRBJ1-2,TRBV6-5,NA,TGTGCCAGCAGTAGGAAAACAACTAACTATGGCTACACCTTC,CASSRKTTNYGYTF
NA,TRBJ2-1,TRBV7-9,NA,TGTGCCAGCGTTGACCGGAACCACAATGAGCAGTTCTTC,CASVDRNHNEQFF
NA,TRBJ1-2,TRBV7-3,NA,TGTGCCAGCAGCCCTATCGGCAGGGCAAATGGCTACACCTTC,CASSPIGRANGYTF
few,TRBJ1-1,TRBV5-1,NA,TGCGCCAGCAGCGGGGGCGGGAGGGCTGAAGCTTTCTTT,CASSGGGRAEAFF
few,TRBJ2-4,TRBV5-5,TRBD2,TGTGCCAGCAGCTTTTCCCTACTAGCGGGGGGGCCCAAAAACATTCAGTACTTC,CASSFSLLAGGPKNIQYF